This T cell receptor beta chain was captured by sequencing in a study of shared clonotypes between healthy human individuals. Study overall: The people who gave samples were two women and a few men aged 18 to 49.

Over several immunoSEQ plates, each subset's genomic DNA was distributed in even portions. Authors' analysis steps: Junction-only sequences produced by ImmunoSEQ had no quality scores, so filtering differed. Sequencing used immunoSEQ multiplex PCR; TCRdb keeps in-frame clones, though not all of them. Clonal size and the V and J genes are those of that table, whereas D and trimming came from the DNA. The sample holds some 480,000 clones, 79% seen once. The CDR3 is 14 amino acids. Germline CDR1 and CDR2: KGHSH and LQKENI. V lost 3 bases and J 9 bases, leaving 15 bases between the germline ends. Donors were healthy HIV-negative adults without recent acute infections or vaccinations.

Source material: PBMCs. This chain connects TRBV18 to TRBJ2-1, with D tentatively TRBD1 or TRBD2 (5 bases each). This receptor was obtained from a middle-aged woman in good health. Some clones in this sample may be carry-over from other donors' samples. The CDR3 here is CASSPRVGGLEQFF. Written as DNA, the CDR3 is TGTGCCAGCTCACCCAGGGTAGGAGGTCTTGAGCAGTTCTTC. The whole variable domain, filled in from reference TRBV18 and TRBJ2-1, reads NAGVMQNPRHLVRRRGQEARLRCSPMKGHSHVYWYRQLPEEGLKFMVYLQKENIIDESGMPKERFSAEFPKEGPSILRIQQVVRGDSAAYFCASSPRVGGLEQFFGPGTRLTVL.